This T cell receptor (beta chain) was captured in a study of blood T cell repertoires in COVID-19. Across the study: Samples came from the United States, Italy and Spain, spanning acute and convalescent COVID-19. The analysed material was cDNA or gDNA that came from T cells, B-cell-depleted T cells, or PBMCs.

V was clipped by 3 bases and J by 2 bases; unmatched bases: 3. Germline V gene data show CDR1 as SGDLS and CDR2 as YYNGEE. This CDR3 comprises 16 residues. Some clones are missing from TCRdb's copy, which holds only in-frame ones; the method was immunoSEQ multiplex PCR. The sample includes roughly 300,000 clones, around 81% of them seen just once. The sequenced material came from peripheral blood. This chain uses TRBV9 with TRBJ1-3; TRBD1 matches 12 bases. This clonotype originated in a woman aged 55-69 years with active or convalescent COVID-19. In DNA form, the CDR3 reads TGTGCCAGCAGCGGGGGACAGGGGGCGACTGGAAACACCATATATTTT. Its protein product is CASSGGQGATGNTIYF.